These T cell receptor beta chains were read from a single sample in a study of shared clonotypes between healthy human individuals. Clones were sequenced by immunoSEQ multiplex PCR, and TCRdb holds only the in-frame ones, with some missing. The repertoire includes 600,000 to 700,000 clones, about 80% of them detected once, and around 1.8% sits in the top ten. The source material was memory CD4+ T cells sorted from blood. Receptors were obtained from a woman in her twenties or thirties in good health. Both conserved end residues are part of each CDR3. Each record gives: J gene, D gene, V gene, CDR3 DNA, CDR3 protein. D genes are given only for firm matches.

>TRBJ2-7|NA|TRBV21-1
TGTGCCAGCAGCCGCGGGGGAGAGTCCGTCTACGAGCAGTACTTC
CASSRGGESVYEQYF
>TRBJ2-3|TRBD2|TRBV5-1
TGCGCCAGCGAACTAGCGGGAGGTGGAGATACGCAGTATTTT
CASELAGGGDTQYF
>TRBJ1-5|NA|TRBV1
TGCACCAGCAGCCTTCTCCAGGGGAATCAGCCCCAGCATTTT
CTSSLLQGNQPQHF
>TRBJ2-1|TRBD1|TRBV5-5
TGTGCCAGCAGCTCAGGGGGCGCAAAGGGAAGGGAGCAGTTCTTC
CASSSGGAKGREQFF
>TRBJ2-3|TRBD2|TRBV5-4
TGTGCCAGCAGCCAAGGACTAGCGGGAAGCACAGATACGCAGTATTTT
CASSQGLAGSTDTQYF
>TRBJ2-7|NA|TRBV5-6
TGTGCCAGCAGCGCGTTCTACCAATTCATGGACTCCTACGAGCAGTACTTC
CASSAFYQFMDSYEQYF
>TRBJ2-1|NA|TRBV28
TGTGCCAGCACTCTTACAGTAAGTGCCTACAATGAGCAGTTCTTC
CASTLTVSAYNEQFF
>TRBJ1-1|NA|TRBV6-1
TGTGCCAGCAGTGAACAACAGGTGACTGAAGCTTTCTTT
CASSEQQVTEAFF
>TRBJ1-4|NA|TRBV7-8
TGTGCCAGCAGCTTAGTTTGGGGACACAATGAAAAACTGTTTTTT
CASSLVWGHNEKLFF
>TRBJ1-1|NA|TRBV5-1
TGCGCCAGCAGCAGAAGGGACGGCTTGAACACTGAAGCTTTCTTT
CASSRRDGLNTEAFF
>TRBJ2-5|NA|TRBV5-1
TGCGCCAGCAGCTTGGGGGGCGGCTCAACACAAGAGACCCAGTACTTC
CASSLGGGSTQETQYF
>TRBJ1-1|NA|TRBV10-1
TGCGCCAGCAGTCCGGGACTGAACACTGAAGCTTTCTTT
CASSPGLNTEAFF
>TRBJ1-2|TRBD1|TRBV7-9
TGTGCCAGCAGTAGGGAACAGGGGGAAAACTATGGCTACACCTTC
CASSREQGENYGYTF
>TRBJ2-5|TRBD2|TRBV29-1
TGCAGCTCTTCGGGGGGCCTAGCGGGAGGTTTTGAGACCCAGTACTTC
CSSSGGLAGGFETQYF
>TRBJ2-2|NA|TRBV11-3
TGTGCCAGCAGCTTATACGCGTCCACCGGGGAGCTGTTTTTT
CASSLYASTGELFF
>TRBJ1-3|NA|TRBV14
TGTGCCAGCAGCCGCCGGGACATAAGAAACACCATATATTTT
CASSRRDIRNTIYF
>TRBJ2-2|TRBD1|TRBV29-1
TGCAGCGTAAGACAGGGAGACACCGGGGAGCTGTTTTTT
CSVRQGDTGELFF
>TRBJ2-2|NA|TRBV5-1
TGCGCCAGCAGCTCCGCGGGACAGTTCACCGGGGAGCTGTTTTTT
CASSSAGQFTGELFF
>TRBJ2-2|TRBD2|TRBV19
TGTGCCAGTATCCGGACTAGCGGGCAGAACACCGGGGAGCTGTTTTTT
CASIRTSGQNTGELFF
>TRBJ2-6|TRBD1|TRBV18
TGTGCCAGCTCACCGGGGACAGGGCCCCCGCAGGGGGCCAACGTCCTGACTTTC
CASSPGTGPPQGANVLTF
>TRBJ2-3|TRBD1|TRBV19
TGTGCCAGTAGCCTACGACAGGGGTCTACCACAGATACGCAGTATTTT
CASSLRQGSTTDTQYF